The 10 T cell receptor beta chains reported below all come from one sample, sequenced in a study of control samples from healthy donors and cancer patients. TCRdb's copy holds only in-frame clones and misses some; the assay was immunoSEQ multiplex PCR. The sample gives fewer than 200,000 clones, roughly 95% of which show up once; around 0.92% is in the top ten. Specimen: blood. These receptors were taken from a woman younger than 45 in good health.

The rearrangement uses TRBV5-5 and TRBJ2-3, with 12 bases aligning to TRBD2. CDR1 and CDR2 from the germline V gene are SGHKS and YYEKEE (reference sequence). The CDR3 loop spans 17 amino acids. V lost 4 bases to trimming and J lost 5 bases; unmatched junction nucleotides: 11. The CDR3, as DNA: TGTGCCAGCAGCCCCTACCAGACTAGCGGGGGCCGAGATACGCAGTATTTT. Its protein product is CASSPYQTSGGRDTQYF.

This clone is a singleton in its sample. V gene TRBV2 combines with J gene TRBJ2-4; the D gene is possibly TRBD2 (6 bases). V was shortened by 8 bases and J by 0 bases, with 17 bases between the two germline ends. Germline V lookup: CDR1 SNHLY, CDR2 FYNNEI. The CDR3 sequence is 16 residues long. The CDR3 DNA reads as TGTGCCAGCCTTAAGGAGGGATTACTAGCCAAAAACATTCAGTACTTC. It specifies CASLKEGLLAKNIQYF.

The rearrangement links TRBV4-2 to TRBJ1-3; D gene ambiguous. Trimming left V 0 bases short and J 7 bases short, with 13 bases between. There are 15 residues in the CDR3. Germline V gene lookup returns CDR1 LGHNA and CDR2 YNFKEQ. The DNA of the CDR3 is TGTGCCAGCAGCCAAGACCCGGGCGTCTGGAACACCATATATTTT. Encoded protein: CASSQDPGVWNTIYF.

This clone was picked up one time. This chain joins TRBV2 and TRBJ2-7; 8 bases match TRBD1. The CDR3 extends over 15 amino acids. V trimming: 3 bases; J trimming: 2 bases; junction bases outside the gene matches: 6. Germline values: CDR1 SNHLY, CDR2 FYNNEI. The DNA of the CDR3 is TGTGCCAGCAGTGAGGGGACAGGACGGGCCTACGAGCAGTACTTC. Its protein is CASSEGTGRAYEQYF.

J is TRBJ1-5 and V is TRBV6-1; D not certain. Germline values: CDR1 MNHNS, CDR2 SASEGT. V dropped 0 bases and J dropped 5 bases, with 11 bases sitting between them. The CDR3 consists of 15 residues. CDR3 in DNA: TGTGCCAGCAGTGAAGCGGACGCGGGTTATCAGCCCCAGCATTTT. Its protein is CASSEADAGYQPQHF.

V and J are TRBV2 and TRBJ1-2; 7 bases agree with TRBD1. This CDR3 spans 14 amino acids. Germline-derived CDR1 and CDR2 are SNHLY and FYNNEI. Unmatched junction bases numbered 4, after V lost 6 bases and J lost 0 bases. Here the CDR3 reads CASRGDSANYGYTF. CDR3 bases: TGTGCCAGCAGGGGGGACAGTGCTAACTATGGCTACACCTTC.

The chain recombines TRBV7-9 with TRBJ1-3, with 8 bases matching TRBD1. Germline trimming cut 5 bases from V and 7 bases from J; bases unmatched to any gene: 4. Germline assignment: CDR1 SEHNR and CDR2 FQNEAQ (reference sequence). This CDR3 region has 13 residues. CDR3 region: CASSKGQGNTIYF. The CDR3 coding sequence is TGTGCCAGCAGCAAAGGACAGGGTAACACCATATATTTT.

Concerning this clone itself: Compared with germline, one end of the junction differs, possibly owing to a read error. The genes are TRBV7-9 and TRBJ1-1; 7 bases match TRBD1. Germline V lookup: CDR1 SEHNR, CDR2 FQNEAQ (reference sequence). The CDR3 has 14 amino acids. CDR3 amino acids: CTSSSDRENTEAFF. The CDR3 bases are TGTACCAGCAGTTCTGACAGGGAGAACACTGAAGCTTTCTTT.

This chain connects TRBV2 to TRBJ2-3, with 9 bases that match TRBD2. This CDR3 comprises 16 residues. The junction had 12 bases not matched to a gene; V was cut back by 7 bases and J by 4 bases. The germline gives CDR1 SNHLY, CDR2 FYNNEI. CDR3 sequence: CASTWSAGGKADTQYF. The CDR3 DNA follows: TGTGCCAGCACCTGGTCGGCGGGAGGGAAGGCAGATACGCAGTATTTT.

The genes are TRBV27 and TRBJ2-7; no firm D call. CDR1 is MNHEY and CDR2 is SMNVEV in the germline V gene (reference sequence). Deletions cut 3 bases from V and 0 bases from J, with 9 bases between. The CDR3 is made up of 14 amino acids. The CDR3 loop reads CASSFRAFSYEQYF. Here the CDR3 DNA reads TGTGCCAGCAGTTTCCGGGCCTTCTCCTACGAGCAGTACTTC.